Listed below are T cell receptor beta chains from one sample, sequenced in a study of identical twins. Via MiXCR, TCRdb re-called the 5' RACE reads, giving one row per CDR3 protein. In the table there are 140,000 to 150,000 distinct CDR3 sequences, roughly 3.3% of which are singletons. Sequencing was carried out using memory T cells sorted from blood. The receptors derive from a man between 18 and 29 years old in good health. CDR3s include the opening cysteine and the closing phenylalanine or tryptophan. A D gene is named only where the DNA matches it firmly. The size field is filled for only some rows; it gives once, few, many or a size class.

TRBJ2-7 many TRBV4-3 NA TGCGCCAGCAGCCAAGAGCGGGATCTAGGGACCTACGAGCAGTACTTC CASSQERDLGTYEQYF
TRBJ1-1 many TRBV7-9 NA TGTGCCAGCAGCTCCTACAGGTCTGAAGCTTTCTTT CASSSYRSEAFF
TRBJ2-6 many TRBV12-3/TRBV12-4 NA TGTGCCACAATGATCTCTGGGGCCAACGTCCTGACTTTC CATMISGANVLTF
TRBJ2-5 many TRBV7-8 TRBD2 TGTGCCAGCAGTTCCAGTTCCCGCGGGAGCCCATCTCAAGAGACCCAGTACTTC CASSSSSRGSPSQETQYF
TRBJ1-5 many TRBV20-1 NA TGCAGTGGGAGGGGGTTAAATAGCAATCAGCCCCAGCATTTT CSGRGLNSNQPQHF
TRBJ2-1 many TRBV12-3/TRBV12-4 TRBD2 TGTGCCAGCAAAAATGGACTAGGGCGGGACGTTTGGAATGAGCAGTTCTTC CASKNGLGRDVWNEQFF
TRBJ1-2 many TRBV28 NA TGTGCCAGCAGTTTAGCCCGGGCTTACTACACCTTC CASSLARAYYTF
TRBJ1-6 many TRBV9 TRBD1 TGTGCCAGCAGCGCCTCGACAGGGGCCGGTAATTCACCCCTCCACTTT CASSASTGAGNSPLHF
TRBJ2-1 many TRBV4-2 TRBD2 TGTGCCAGCAGCCAAGTTCGACTAGCGGGAGTAAGTGAGCAGTTCTTC CASSQVRLAGVSEQFF
TRBJ2-1 many TRBV7-6 NA TGTGCCAGCAGCTTAGTTTTTCGCAGGTCAAACAATGAGCAGTTCTTC CASSLVFRRSNNEQFF
TRBJ2-7 NA TRBV30 NA TGTGCCTGGGGCCCAGGACCCTACGAGCAGTACTTC CAWGPGPYEQYF
TRBJ1-4 many TRBV5-1 NA TGCGCCAGCAGCTTGGCTTTAACCGAGTTTTCCGGTGAAAAACTGTTTTTT CASSLALTEFSGEKLFF
TRBJ2-2 many TRBV7-9 TRBD1 TGTGCCAGCAGATCTGGGACAGGGGGAACCGGGGAGCTGTTTTTT CASRSGTGGTGELFF
TRBJ1-2 many TRBV7-2 NA TGTGCCAGCAGCTTAGCGTACGGGGGGAATGGCTACACCTTC CASSLAYGGNGYTF
TRBJ1-5 many TRBV30 TRBD1 TGTGCCTGGAGTCCGGGACAGGGGCTGGTTCAGCCCCAGCATTTT CAWSPGQGLVQPQHF
TRBJ2-2 many TRBV7-6 NA TGTGCCAGCAGCCTCAGGGGGGCGAACACCGGGGAGCTGTTTTTT CASSLRGANTGELFF
TRBJ1-1 many TRBV5-1 NA TGCGCCAGCAGCAGCCGGGCCGCATCTTCATTTGAAGCTTTCTTT CASSSRAASSFEAFF
TRBJ2-7 many TRBV29-1 TRBD2 TGCAGCGGCGGACTAGCTTCCTACGAGCAGTACTTC CSGGLASYEQYF
TRBJ2-3 many TRBV29-1 NA TGCAGCGTTGAAGATCGGAAGTTTAGAGATACGCAGTATTTT CSVEDRKFRDTQYF
TRBJ2-7 many TRBV5-1 NA TGCGCCAGCAGCTTGGCTCTTGCGGGGAGCTTCTACGAGCAGTACTTC CASSLALAGSFYEQYF
TRBJ2-1 many TRBV6-4 TRBD2 TGTGCCAGCAGTGAATCGGAGGGGAGGGATGAGCAGTTCTTC CASSESEGRDEQFF
TRBJ2-2 NA TRBV24-1 TRBD1 TGTGCCACCAGTGATTTGGGGACAGGGGGACGGACCGGGGAGCTGTTTTTT CATSDLGTGGRTGELFF
TRBJ2-2 many TRBV29-1 NA TGCAGCGTTGAGTCCAGCGGAGCGAACACCGGGGAGCTGTTTTTT CSVESSGANTGELFF
TRBJ2-7 few TRBV14 TRBD1 TGTGCCAGCAGCCAAGATCAGAGGGGGCTACCGTACTTC CASSQDQRGLPYF
TRBJ1-2 many TRBV29-1 TRBD1 TGCAGCGTTGGCAGGGGGCTCGGTAATGGCTACACCTTC CSVGRGLGNGYTF
TRBJ1-1 many TRBV12-3/TRBV12-4 TRBD1 TGTGCCAGCAGATTATCCGGGACAGGGGACTACACTGAAGCTTTCTTT CASRLSGTGDYTEAFF
TRBJ1-2 NA TRBV20-1 NA TGCAGTGCTCCGAGGGTTCAGACACTCAACTATGGCTACACCTTC CSAPRVQTLNYGYTF
TRBJ2-4 many TRBV6-1 NA TGTGCCAGCACAACGGGGCAGATAGCCAAAAACATTCAGTACTTC CASTTGQIAKNIQYF
TRBJ2-7 many TRBV28 TRBD1 TGTGCCAGCAGAAATACCGGGACAGGCTATGGGGGATTCTACGAGCAGTACTTC CASRNTGTGYGGFYEQYF
TRBJ2-7 many TRBV30 TRBD2 TGTGCCTGGAGTCACCGACTAGCGGTCTACGAGCAGTACTTC CAWSHRLAVYEQYF